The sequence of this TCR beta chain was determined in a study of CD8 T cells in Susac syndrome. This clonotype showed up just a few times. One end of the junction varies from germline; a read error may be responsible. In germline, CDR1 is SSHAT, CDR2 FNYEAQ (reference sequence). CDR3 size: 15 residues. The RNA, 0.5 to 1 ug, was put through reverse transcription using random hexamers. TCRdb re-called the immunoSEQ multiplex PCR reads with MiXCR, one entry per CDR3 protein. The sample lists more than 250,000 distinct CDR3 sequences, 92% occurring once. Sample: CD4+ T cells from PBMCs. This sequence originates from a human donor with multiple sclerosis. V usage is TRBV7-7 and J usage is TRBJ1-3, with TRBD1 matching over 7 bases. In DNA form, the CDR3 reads TGTGCTAGCAGCTTAGGGACAGCCTCTGGAAACACCATATATTTT. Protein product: CASSLGTASGNTIYF. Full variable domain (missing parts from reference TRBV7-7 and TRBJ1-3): GAGVSQSPRYKVTKRGQDVTLRCDPISSHATLYWYQQALGQGPEFLTYFNYEAQPDKSGLPSDRFSAERPEGSISTLTIQRTEQRDSAMYRCASSLGTASGNTIYFGEGSWLTVV.